These 17 T cell receptor beta chains were sequenced from one sample in a study of T cell responses to AZD1222 COVID-19 vaccine. Produced via immunoSEQ multiplex PCR; TCRdb's table is partial and in-frame only. Of about 35,000 clones in the sample, 80% to 90% were seen once. The sequenced sample was peripheral blood, obtained on day 0 of AZD1222 vaccination. The receptors here all came from an adult in good health.

In DNA, the CDR3 is TGTGCCAGCAGTGACCCGGGACAGGGCCTAGATACGCAGTATTTT. It encodes CASSDPGQGLDTQYF. This chain joins TRBV6-4 and TRBJ2-3; 9 nucleotides match TRBD1. This CDR3 spans 15 amino acids. J was trimmed by 5 bases and V by 2 bases; bases with no gene match: 5. Germline V gene sequence: CDR1 MRHNA, CDR2 SNTAGT.

The chain couples TRBV29-1 to TRBJ2-5; no clear D. The CDR3 is 14 amino acids. V lost 3 bases and J lost 6, with 17 bases in between. Germline V gene lookup returns CDR1 SQVTM and CDR2 ANQGSEA. CDR3 coding DNA: TGCAGCGTTGAGCGGCCATCGACTCTCCAGACCCAGTACTTC. Translated: CSVERPSTLQTQYF.

This clone was counted a single time. This chain's CDR3 is CAITGETTEAFF. The CDR3 region has the DNA TGTGCCATCACGGGAGAGACCACTGAAGCTTTCTTT. This chain connects TRBV10-3 to TRBJ1-1, with D uncertain. From germline, CDR1 is ENHRY and CDR2 SYGVKD. The CDR3 has 12 amino acids. The germline V and J ends were trimmed by 7 bases and 4 bases, with 10 bases remaining between them.

The V call is TRBV19, the J call TRBJ1-1; D ambiguous. The V gene's germline CDR1 is LNHDA and CDR2 SQIVND (reference sequence). V lost 6 bases and J lost 6, with 14 bases in between. This CDR3 comprises 13 residues. CDR3 loop: CASSGVPGAEAFF. As DNA, the CDR3 is TGTGCCAGTAGCGGGGTCCCTGGCGCTGAAGCTTTCTTT. Full variable domain (outside the CDR3, taken from reference TRBV19 and TRBJ1-1): DGGITQSPKYLFRKEGQNVTLSCEQNLNHDAMYWYRQDPGQGLRLIYYSQIVNDFQKGDIAEGYSVSREKKESFPLTVTSAQKNPTAFYLCASSGVPGAEAFFGQGTRLTVV.

For this clone: Compared with germline, one end of the junction differs, possibly owing to a read error. Other DNA variants within this sample encode the same CDR3. The chain has TRBV19 and TRBJ2-7; TRBD1 matches at 9 bases. In germline, CDR1 is LNHDA, CDR2 SQIVND (reference sequence). The CDR3 sequence is 15 residues long. As DNA, the CDR3 is TGTGCCAGTAGTCGATCCGGGACAGGGTCCTATGAGCAGTACTTC. Its translation is CASSRSGTGSYEQYF.

The chain combines TRBV5-6 with TRBJ1-2; 8 bases match TRBD1. In germline, CDR1 is SGHDT, CDR2 YYEEEE. This CDR3 has 14 amino acids. V lost 0 bases to trimming and J lost 8 bases; unmatched junction nucleotides: 6. The CDR3 bases are TGTGCCAGCAGCTTGGGGACAGGGATAGTGGGCTACACCTTC. This translates into CASSLGTGIVGYTF.

The V and J genes are TRBV5-1 and TRBJ2-1; perhaps D is TRBD1 or TRBD2 (5 bases each). V was pared by 3 bases and J by 7 bases, with 17 bases between. The CDR3 has 15 residues. Germline CDR1 and CDR2: SGHRS and YFSETQ. The CDR3 bases are TGCGCCAGCAGCTCTTCCGGGACCCTTGAAAATGAGCAGTTCTTC. It yields the protein CASSSSGTLENEQFF. Combining the CDR3 with reference TRBV5-1 and TRBJ2-1 gives the whole variable domain KAGVTQTPRYLIKTRGQQVTLSCSPISGHRSVSWYQQTPGQGLQFLFEYFSETQRNKGNFPGRFSGRQFSNSRSEMNVSTLELGDSALYLCASSSSGTLENEQFFGPGTRLTVL.

The chain has TRBV28 and TRBJ1-2; D ambiguous. This CDR3 is 14 amino acids long. V was shortened by 5 bases and J by 7 bases, with 17 bases between the two germline ends. Germline loops: CDR1 MDHEN, CDR2 SYDVKM. The CDR3 DNA reads TGTGCCAGCAGTCCCCACGGGCGCCCGGCTGGCTACACCTTC. Translating it yields CASSPHGRPAGYTF.

The J gene is TRBJ1-5, the V gene TRBV18, with D perhaps matching TRBD1 (6 bases). This CDR3 contains 21 residues. The V gene lost 3 bases and the J gene lost 3 bases, with 30 bases spanning the gap. The V gene's germline CDR1 is KGHSH and CDR2 LQKENI. CDR3 protein: CASSPGPGGQEVPFLNQPQHF. The CDR3, as DNA: TGTGCCAGCTCACCGGGCCCTGGGGGACAAGAAGTCCCTTTCCTCAATCAGCCCCAGCATTTT. Supplemented by reference TRBV18 and TRBJ1-5, the full variable domain reads NAGVMQNPRHLVRRRGQEARLRCSPMKGHSHVYWYRQLPEEGLKFMVYLQKENIIDESGMPKERFSAEFPKEGPSILRIQQVVRGDSAAYFCASSPGPGGQEVPFLNQPQHFGDGTRLSIL.

This chain links TRBV7-9 with TRBJ2-7; 7 bases align to TRBD1. This CDR3 has 15 residues. The V and J ends lost 7 bases and 2 bases, in that order; junction bases with no gene match: 11. Germline loops: CDR1 SEHNR, CDR2 FQNEAQ (reference sequence). The CDR3 loop reads CASTILGDSTYEQYF. CDR3 nucleotides: TGTGCCAGCACCATTTTGGGGGACAGCACCTACGAGCAGTACTTC.

The genes are TRBV2 and TRBJ2-5, with D tentatively TRBD1 or TRBD2 (5 bases each). V was pared by 4 bases and J by 5 bases, with 11 bases between. The V gene's germline CDR1 is SNHLY and CDR2 FYNNEI. The CDR3 runs 13 residues. CDR3 loop: CASSGGTGETQYF. CDR3 nucleotide sequence: TGTGCCAGCAGTGGAGGGACCGGGGAGACCCAGTACTTC. Filled out from reference TRBV2 and TRBJ2-5, the complete variable domain reads EPEVTQTPSHQVTQMGQEVILRCVPISNHLYFYWYRQILGQKVEFLVSFYNNEISEKSEIFDDQFSVERPDGSNFTLKIRSTKLEDSAMYFCASSGGTGETQYFGPGTRLLVL.

The J gene is TRBJ2-5, the V gene TRBV7-8, with D perhaps TRBD2 (5 bases). The CDR3 totals 17 residues. V lost 3 bases and J lost 2, with 19 bases in between. Germline values: CDR1 SGHVS, CDR2 FQNEAQ. CDR3 DNA: TGTGCCAGCAGCTTCCCTGCAGGCCATCGGGGTCAAGAGACCCAGTACTTC. Translation: CASSFPAGHRGQETQYF.

V usage is TRBV11-2 and J usage is TRBJ2-7; weak D call: TRBD2 (6 bases). V was cut by 4 bases and J by 3 bases, with 16 bases left in between. CDR3 length: 15 amino acids. Germline assignment: CDR1 SGHAT and CDR2 FQNNGV. CDR3 nucleotide sequence: TGTGCCAGCAGCTATTCATCTAGCGCGAGCTACGAGCAGTACTTC. Its protein is CASSYSSSASYEQYF.

The gene calls are TRBV28 and TRBJ2-7; TRBD1 matches 12 bases. Germline CDR1 is MDHEN and CDR2 is SYDVKM. The J segment lost 6 bases and the V segment lost 4 bases, leaving 7 bases of the junction unmatched. CDR3 size: 15 residues. DNA of the CDR3: TGTGCCAGCAGTTCCACCGGGACAGGGGGCATCGAGCAGTACTTC. Translation: CASSSTGTGGIEQYF. The full variable domain, completed using reference TRBV28 and TRBJ2-7, is DVKVTQSSRYLVKRTGEKVFLECVQDMDHENMFWYRQDPGLGLRLIYFSYDVKMKEKGDIPEGYSVSREKKERFSLILESASTNQTSMYLCASSSTGTGGIEQYFGPGTRLTVT.

The rearrangement joins TRBV6-5 to TRBJ1-1, with D possibly matching TRBD1 (5 bases). The CDR3 is 15 amino acids. Trimming pared 2 bases from V and 1 base from J, leaving 11 bases between. Per the germline V gene, CDR1 is MNHEY and CDR2 is SVGAGI. CDR3 sequence: CASSYMQGRNTEAFF. CDR3 coding DNA: TGTGCCAGCAGTTACATGCAGGGACGGAACACTGAAGCTTTCTTT.

This clone was observed once. The chain employs TRBV4-3 and TRBJ1-2, with TRBD1 identical over 9 bases. J was trimmed by 7 bases and V by 3 bases; bases with no gene match: 12. Germline values: CDR1 LGHNA, CDR2 YSLEER. CDR3 length: 16 amino acids. CDR3 DNA: TGCGCCAGCAGCCATAGAATGGGGGAGACAGGGGGTGGCTACACCTTC. It encodes CASSHRMGETGGGYTF.

The genes are TRBV7-2 and TRBJ2-3; no clear D gene. Germline V gene sequence: CDR1 SGHTA, CDR2 FQGNSA. V lost 7 bases to trimming and J lost 0 bases, with 14 bases between them. The CDR3 contains 15 residues. For the CDR3, the DNA is TGTGCCAGCAAACTGGCTCGTTCTAGCACAGATACGCAGTATTTT. It translates to CASKLARSSTDTQYF. The full variable domain, rest sourced from reference TRBV7-2 and TRBJ2-3, is GAGVSQSPSNKVTEKGKDVELRCDPISGHTALYWYRQSLGQGLEFLIYFQGNSAPDKSGLPSDRFSAERTGGSVSTLTIQRTQQEDSAVYLCASKLARSSTDTQYFGPGTRLTVL.